The clone carrying this TCR beta chain showed up many times. Its antigen is currently unknown. This specimen belongs to a study of Graves' ophthalmopathy and Graves' hyperthyroidism. In the study overall: At initial diagnosis, peripheral blood was obtained, and this preceded any treatment. Regarding the study as a whole: The model's ophthalmopathy progression predictions had more than 55% sensitivity and roughly 72% specificity.

The diagnosis was founded upon clinical symptoms, serum thyroxine, TRAb, thyroid ultrasound and orbital computed tomography. An approximately 10 ml volume of fresh peripheral blood provided the PBMCs. Germline loops: CDR1 SGHRS, CDR2 YFSETQ. V lost 4 bases and J 7 bases, leaving 18 bases between the germline ends. The CDR3 is made up of 14 amino acids. Amplification from RNA transcripts yielded the TCR beta CDR3 regions. Amplification began with first-round RT-PCR using HTBI primers, then second-round multiplex PCR was performed. TCRdb used MiXCR to reprocess the multiplex PCR reads, holding one entry per CDR3 protein. The sample lists under 350,000 distinct CDR3 sequences; roughly a sixth were seen once.

The chain uses TRBV5-1 and TRBJ2-7, with D tentatively TRBD1 or TRBD2 (5 bases each). This TCR was recovered from an adult man with Graves' ophthalmopathy. Sequencing input: peripheral blood. The CDR3 sequence: CASSRGETVGEQYF. CDR3 sequence (DNA): TGCGCCAGCAGCCGGGGAGAGACAGTAGGTGAGCAGTACTTC. The full variable domain, completed using reference TRBV5-1 and TRBJ2-7, is KAGVTQTPRYLIKTRGQQVTLSCSPISGHRSVSWYQQTPGQGLQFLFEYFSETQRNKGNFPGRFSGRQFSNSRSEMNVSTLELGDSALYLCASSRGETVGEQYFGPGTRLTVT.